These T cell receptor beta chains were read from a single sample in a study of blood T cell repertoires in COVID-19. TCRdb's copy holds only in-frame clones and misses some; the assay was immunoSEQ multiplex PCR. In the table there are hundreds of thousands of clones, 89% of which are singletons. Sequencing was done on a sample of PBMCs or T cells enriched from blood (not recorded which). These receptors came from a young woman who had recovered from COVID-19. CDR3s include the opening cysteine and the closing phenylalanine or tryptophan. The D gene is left open where the match is weak. Some rows have no size entry. The others give once, few or many, or a class for an expanded clone.

V: TRBV19; J: TRBJ2-2; size: NA; D: NA; CDR3: CASNTQGFGGELFF; DNA: TGTGCCAGTAATACACAGGGTTTCGGCGGGGAGCTGTTTTTT
V: TRBV10-3; J: TRBJ2-1; size: NA; D: TRBD2; CDR3: CASTGTRREGLIEQFF; DNA: TGTGCCTCGACCGGGACCCGGCGGGAGGGCCTGATTGAGCAGTTCTTC
V: TRBV18; J: TRBJ2-4; size: NA; D: NA; CDR3: CASSPTPATGYQYF; DNA: TGTGCCAGCTCACCCACCCCAGCGACGGGGTATCAGTACTTC
V: TRBV27; J: TRBJ1-1; size: NA; D: TRBD1; CDR3: CASSFTGVEGNTEAFF; DNA: TGTGCCAGCAGTTTTACAGGGGTAGAAGGGAACACTGAAGCTTTCTTT
V: TRBV27; J: TRBJ2-7; size: NA; D: TRBD2; CDR3: CASTMGGLAGATAGEQYF; DNA: TGTGCCAGCACCATGGGAGGACTAGCGGGAGCAACGGCGGGGGAGCAGTACTTC
V: TRBV7-2; J: TRBJ1-4; size: NA; D: NA; CDR3: CASSRTAFATNEKLFF; DNA: TGTGCCAGCAGTCGGACAGCCTTTGCAACTAATGAAAAACTGTTTTTT
V: TRBV3-1/TRBV3-2; J: TRBJ1-2; size: NA; D: NA; CDR3: CASSQDGHEGYTF; DNA: TGTGCCAGCAGCCAAGATGGACATGAAGGCTACACCTTC
V: TRBV28; J: TRBJ2-7; size: NA; D: TRBD1; CDR3: CASIAQGANYEQYF; DNA: TGTGCCAGCATAGCACAGGGGGCGAACTACGAGCAGTACTTC
V: TRBV4-1; J: TRBJ1-1; size: NA; D: NA; CDR3: CASSQVLNRVTEAFF; DNA: TGCGCCAGCAGCCAAGTCCTCAACAGGGTCACTGAAGCTTTCTTT
V: TRBV5-4; J: TRBJ1-2; size: NA; D: NA; CDR3: CASSLDTGLLYPDGYTF; DNA: TGTGCCAGCAGCTTGGACACAGGGTTATTGTACCCTGACGGCTACACCTTC
V: TRBV5-4; J: TRBJ2-2; size: once; D: TRBD1; CDR3: CASSGQGGTGELFF; DNA: TGTGCCAGCAGCGGACAGGGTGGCACCGGGGAGCTGTTTTTT
V: TRBV7-3; J: TRBJ2-2; size: few; D: NA; CDR3: CASSFGGNTGELFF; DNA: TGTGCCAGCAGCTTTGGAGGGAACACCGGGGAGCTGTTTTTT
V: TRBV18; J: TRBJ2-3; size: NA; D: NA; CDR3: CASSPISPSTDTQYF; DNA: TGTGCCAGCTCACCAATCTCTCCTAGCACAGATACGCAGTATTTT
V: TRBV5-4; J: TRBJ2-7; size: NA; D: TRBD2; CDR3: CASSLLGGGSGSEEQYF; DNA: TGTGCCAGCAGCTTGTTGGGCGGAGGTAGCGGGAGTGAGGAGCAGTACTTC
V: TRBV7-9; J: TRBJ2-5; size: NA; D: NA; CDR3: CASSIGHLQETQYF; DNA: TGTGCCAGCAGCATCGGACACCTCCAAGAGACCCAGTACTTC
V: TRBV18; J: TRBJ2-5; size: once; D: NA; CDR3: CASSPLASGETQYF; DNA: TGTGCCAGCTCACCCCTCGCCTCGGGGGAGACCCAGTACTTC
V: TRBV5-6; J: TRBJ2-1; size: once; D: NA; CDR3: CASSTAVGSHNEQFF; DNA: TGTGCCAGCAGCACGGCGGTCGGGAGCCACAATGAGCAGTTCTTC
V: TRBV13; J: TRBJ1-1; size: NA; D: NA; CDR3: CASSLETDTEAFF; DNA: TGTGCCAGCAGCTTAGAAACAGACACTGAAGCTTTCTTT
V: TRBV3-1/TRBV3-2; J: TRBJ2-7; size: NA; D: NA; CDR3: CASSQQGSYEQYF; DNA: TGTGCCAGCAGCCAACAGGGTTCCTACGAGCAGTACTTC
V: TRBV6-5; J: TRBJ1-1; size: NA; D: NA; CDR3: CASSYAMNTEAFF; DNA: TGTGCCAGCAGTTACGCGATGAACACTGAAGCTTTCTTT
V: TRBV19; J: TRBJ2-2; size: NA; D: TRBD2; CDR3: CASSIVREWNTGELFF; DNA: TGTGCCAGTAGTATCGTGCGGGAGTGGAACACCGGGGAGCTGTTTTTT
V: TRBV5-4; J: TRBJ2-7; size: NA; D: NA; CDR3: CASSPRGSGPAYEQYF; DNA: TGTGCCAGCAGCCCCCGGGGTAGCGGACCTGCCTACGAGCAGTACTTC
V: TRBV10-3; J: TRBJ1-3; size: NA; D: TRBD1; CDR3: CAISEQGAGNTIYF; DNA: TGTGCCATCAGTGAGCAGGGGGCTGGAAACACCATATATTTT
V: TRBV12-5; J: TRBJ1-5; size: once; D: NA; CDR3: CASGLVLGGVNSNQPQHF; DNA: TGTGCTAGTGGTTTGGTATTGGGGGGGGTAAATAGCAATCAGCCCCAGCATTTT
V: TRBV18; J: TRBJ1-1; size: NA; D: TRBD1; CDR3: CASSPVNRGGNTEAFF; DNA: TGTGCCAGCTCACCGGTAAACAGGGGAGGGAACACTGAAGCTTTCTTT
V: TRBV6-5; J: TRBJ2-1; size: few; D: NA; CDR3: CASTSLGGIVNEQFF; DNA: TGTGCCAGCACTTCTCTCGGCGGGATAGTTAATGAGCAGTTCTTC
V: TRBV9; J: TRBJ1-2; size: NA; D: NA; CDR3: CASSPSEGGYTF; DNA: TGTGCCAGCAGTCCCTCCGAGGGAGGCTACACCTTC
V: TRBV27; J: TRBJ2-7; size: many; D: NA; CDR3: CASSLLTTGEVYF; DNA: TGTGCCAGCAGTTTGTTGACTACTGGGGAAGTGTACTTC
V: TRBV6-2/TRBV6-3; J: TRBJ1-2; size: NA; D: NA; CDR3: CASSFGTGRVDRGYTF; DNA: TGTGCCAGCAGTTTCGGAACCGGCAGGGTTGATCGGGGCTACACCTTC
V: TRBV10-3; J: TRBJ1-2; size: NA; D: NA; CDR3: CAISESEGGSYGYTF; DNA: TGTGCCATCAGTGAGTCCGAAGGGGGTTCCTATGGCTACACCTTC
V: TRBV19; J: TRBJ2-1; size: NA; D: TRBD1; CDR3: CASSIRTGGSGEQFF; DNA: TGTGCCAGTAGTATAAGGACAGGGGGCTCGGGTGAGCAGTTCTTC
V: TRBV7-9; J: TRBJ2-5; size: NA; D: TRBD2; CDR3: CASSTPEREGPQETQYF; DNA: TGTGCCAGCAGCACACCGGAGCGGGAGGGCCCCCAAGAGACCCAGTACTTC
V: TRBV29-1; J: TRBJ1-2; size: NA; D: NA; CDR3: CSGETNYGYTF; DNA: TGCAGCGGAGAGACTAACTATGGCTACACCTTC
V: TRBV9; J: TRBJ2-1; size: once; D: NA; CDR3: CASSVVGTDRYNEQFF; DNA: TGTGCCAGCAGCGTAGTAGGGACTGATAGATACAATGAGCAGTTCTTC
V: TRBV15; J: TRBJ1-2; size: NA; D: TRBD1; CDR3: CATSRDPQDTGDYGYTF; DNA: TGTGCCACCAGCAGAGATCCGCAGGACACAGGGGACTATGGCTACACCTTC
V: TRBV7-2; J: TRBJ2-3; size: NA; D: TRBD2; CDR3: CASSPTGLAGMPDTQYF; DNA: TGTGCCAGCAGCCCTACGGGACTAGCGGGAATGCCAGATACGCAGTATTTT
V: TRBV6-5; J: TRBJ1-1; size: few; D: TRBD1; CDR3: CASFTGVTEAFF; DNA: TGTGCCAGCTTCACAGGGGTCACTGAAGCTTTCTTT
V: TRBV30; J: TRBJ1-4; size: NA; D: NA; CDR3: CAWEEGVGLGEKLFF; DNA: TGTGCCTGGGAAGAGGGGGTTGGGTTGGGTGAAAAACTGTTTTTT
V: TRBV7-3; J: TRBJ2-1; size: NA; D: TRBD2; CDR3: CASSFYGPASGRNEQFF; DNA: TGTGCCAGCAGCTTTTACGGGCCGGCTAGCGGGAGGAATGAGCAGTTCTTC
V: TRBV27; J: TRBJ2-7; size: few; D: TRBD2; CDR3: CASSRSTAGMGGQQYF; DNA: TGTGCCAGCAGCCGAAGCACAGCGGGGATGGGCGGGCAGCAGTACTTC
V: TRBV15; J: TRBJ1-4; size: NA; D: TRBD1; CDR3: CATSRDRQGLFSGLFF; DNA: TGTGCCACCAGCAGAGATCGACAGGGTCTTTTTTCTGGACTGTTTTTT
V: TRBV19; J: TRBJ2-2; size: NA; D: TRBD2; CDR3: CASSVTSGSTGELFF; DNA: TGTGCCAGTAGTGTAACTAGCGGGAGTACCGGGGAGCTGTTTTTT
V: TRBV29-1; J: TRBJ2-7; size: NA; D: TRBD2; CDR3: CSVVGGRDEQYF; DNA: TGCAGCGTTGTGGGCGGGAGGGACGAGCAGTACTTC
V: TRBV10-3; J: TRBJ1-2; size: NA; D: TRBD1; CDR3: CAISGQGGDDGYTF; DNA: TGTGCCATCAGTGGACAGGGTGGGGATGATGGCTACACCTTC
V: TRBV19; J: TRBJ2-5; size: few; D: TRBD1; CDR3: CASSSRQGSETQYF; DNA: TGTGCCAGTAGTTCTCGACAGGGTTCGGAGACCCAGTACTTC
V: TRBV2; J: TRBJ1-6; size: few; D: NA; CDR3: CASSGDSQNSPLHF; DNA: TGTGCCAGCAGTGGTGACAGCCAAAATTCACCCCTCCACTTT
V: TRBV19; J: TRBJ1-5; size: few; D: NA; CDR3: CASNGGVGQPQHF; DNA: TGTGCCAGTAACGGAGGGGTGGGACAGCCCCAGCATTTT
V: TRBV12-3/TRBV12-4; J: TRBJ1-2; size: NA; D: NA; CDR3: CASSLAGVNGYTF; DNA: TGTGCCAGCAGTTTAGCCGGGGTGAATGGCTACACCTTC
V: TRBV10-3; J: TRBJ1-2; size: NA; D: NA; CDR3: CAISGLTGTQIMGYTF; DNA: TGTGCCATCAGTGGACTGACAGGAACTCAAATAATGGGCTACACCTTC
V: TRBV2; J: TRBJ2-5; size: NA; D: NA; CDR3: CASRLGGGRETQYF; DNA: TGTGCCAGCAGACTCGGTGGCGGCCGAGAGACCCAGTACTTC
V: TRBV21-1; J: TRBJ2-5; size: NA; D: NA; CDR3: CASTRPQGAKYQETQYF; DNA: TGTGCCAGCACCCGACCACAGGGGGCGAAGTACCAAGAGACCCAGTACTTC
V: TRBV25-1; J: TRBJ2-1; size: NA; D: TRBD1; CDR3: CASTGQGYNEQFF; DNA: TGTGCCAGCACGGGACAGGGGTACAATGAGCAGTTCTTC
V: TRBV5-4; J: TRBJ2-7; size: NA; D: NA; CDR3: CASSLGAYEQYF; DNA: TGTGCCAGCAGCTTGGGAGCCTACGAGCAGTACTTC
V: TRBV4-2; J: TRBJ2-1; size: NA; D: NA; CDR3: CASSQGALPINNEQFF; DNA: TGTGCCAGCAGCCAAGGGGCCCTCCCCATCAACAATGAGCAGTTCTTC
V: TRBV23-1; J: TRBJ1-1; size: NA; D: NA; CDR3: CASSQSGQATNTEAFF; DNA: TGCGCCAGCAGTCAATCGGGCCAGGCAACGAACACTGAAGCTTTCTTT
V: TRBV6-2/TRBV6-3; J: TRBJ2-7; size: many; D: NA; CDR3: CASSRPGTEGIYEQYF; DNA: TGTGCCAGCAGTCGCCCCGGGACTGAGGGTATCTACGAGCAGTACTTC
V: TRBV5-1; J: TRBJ2-5; size: once; D: TRBD1; CDR3: CASSLAGDRVETQYF; DNA: TGCGCCAGCAGCTTGGCCGGGGACAGGGTGGAGACCCAGTACTTC
V: TRBV5-1; J: TRBJ1-2; size: NA; D: NA; CDR3: CASSPREGSGYTF; DNA: TGCGCCAGCAGCCCCAGGGAGGGTTCGGGCTACACCTTC
V: TRBV19; J: TRBJ1-4; size: NA; D: NA; CDR3: CASSPGRRFQPKDKEKLFF; DNA: TGTGCCAGTAGTCCTGGTAGAAGATTTCAACCAAAAGATAAAGAAAAACTGTTTTTT